This record covers a single T cell receptor beta chain. The sample is drawn from a study of control samples from healthy donors and cancer patients. Here immunoSEQ multiplex PCR was the method, and the copy in TCRdb shows in-frame clones only, minus some. The sample yields 150,000 to 200,000 clones, about 90% seen once. Sequencing was done on a sample of blood. This clonotype was sampled from a woman aged 40 to 55 in good health.

CDR3 region: CSYQGGTNYGYTF. CDR3 sequence (DNA): TGCAGCTACCAGGGGGGTACTAACTATGGCTACACCTTC. J is TRBJ1-2 and V is TRBV29-1, with 7 positions matching TRBD1. This CDR3 comprises 13 residues. Losses at the gene ends were 8 bases for V and 0 bases for J; bases not matched to a gene: 6. CDR1 is SQVTM, CDR2 ANQGSEA, per germline.